Sequencing of this T cell receptor (beta chain) was carried out in a study of blood T cell repertoires in COVID-19. Study overall: COVID-19 samples collected from the United States, Italy and Spain covered acute and convalescent phases. Nucleic acid was either cDNA or gDNA, and it came from T cells, B-cell-depleted T cells, or PBMCs.

Original methodology: Estimated nucleated cell counts came from reference gene primer amplification. The assay was immunoSEQ multiplex PCR, and TCRdb's table has in-frame clones only and misses some. That table supplies the V and J calls and clone size; D and trimming were determined from the DNA. The table shows about 170,000 clones, with around 81% occurring only once. V lost 0 bases, J lost 4 bases, and 1 base stayed unmatched. Looked up from germline, CDR1 is LNHNV and CDR2 is YYDKDF (reference sequence). The length of the CDR3 is 15 residues. The receptor comes from a human donor with acute or convalescent COVID-19. The donor label of this sample is uncertain. The genes are TRBV15 and TRBJ1-5; 9 bases match TRBD1. The sample was peripheral blood. The CDR3 region is CATSREQGANQPQHF. The CDR3 DNA is TGTGCCACCAGCAGAGAACAGGGGGCTAATCAGCCCCAGCATTTT. Looking up the rest from reference TRBV15 and TRBJ1-5 gives the full variable domain: DAMVIQNPRYQVTQFGKPVTLSCSQTLNHNVMYWYQQKSSQAPKLLFHYYDKDFNNEADTPDNFQSRRPNTSFCFLDIRSPGLGDTAMYLCATSREQGANQPQHFGDGTRLSIL.